This T cell receptor (beta chain) was recovered during a study of identical twins. CDR1 and CDR2 from the germline V gene are PRHDT and FYEKMQ (reference sequence). V shed 2 bases and J 0 bases; nucleotides not matched to a gene: 3. The CDR3 consists of 16 residues. From the 5' RACE reads, TCRdb called clonotypes with MiXCR, one entry per CDR3 protein. The table has some 440,000 distinct CDR3 sequences, roughly a quarter seen once; the top ten hold around 3%. Each donor (without exception) was a healthy Caucasian. The same sample was also studied in work on T cells expressing NK-cell markers. Per that paper: The CD3+CD56-NKG2C+ fraction of a handful of donors was also led by these clonotypes.

V gene TRBV13 combines with J gene TRBJ2-4; 8 bases fit TRBD2. This receptor was identified in a woman aged 18-35 years in good health. Sequencing input: CD4+ T cells sorted from blood. CDR3 sequence (DNA): TGTGCCAGCAGCTTAAGCGGGGGCCCAGCCAAAAACATTCAGTACTTC. This sequence encodes CASSLSGGPAKNIQYF.